This TCR beta chain was captured by sequencing in a study of OX40 agonist ivuxolimab in advanced cancers. With regard to the full study: The costimulatory receptor OX40 (CD134) was targeted by ivuxolimab, a fully human IgG2 agonistic monoclonal antibody. The paper covers the monotherapy dose-escalation part of the phase I ivuxolimab trial, which included N ≈ 50 patients. In the dose-escalation cohort, approximately 82% of patients were male, and the mean age was approximately 60 years with a range of roughly 23 to 90. The purpose of peripheral TCRbeta sequencing was to test whether ivuxolimab changed TCR sequence diversity and led to clonal T-cell expansion. Of the 50 or so patients in dose escalation, 19 had hepatocellular carcinoma, around 15 had melanoma, 9 had renal cell carcinoma and 9 had head and neck cancer. Prior anti-PD-1, anti-PD-L1 or anti-CTLA-4 therapy was permitted, and checkpoint inhibitors had been received by 30% to 40% of dose-escalation patients. Partial responses occurred in three dose-escalation patients, of whom one had hepatocellular carcinoma and two had cutaneous melanoma. Intravenous ivuxolimab was administered to patients every 2 weeks at six dose levels: 0.01, 0.1, 0.3, 1.5, 3 and 10 mg/kg.

Patients with a history of autoimmune disease or receiving systemic immunosuppression were excluded from the trial. Peripheral blood for TCR sequencing was collected from all dose cohorts at baseline, on cycle 4 day 1, and on cycle 7 day 1. Samples came from an open-label, multicenter, first-in-human phase I dose-escalation trial of ivuxolimab. The trial enrolled adults with locally advanced or metastatic head and neck squamous cell, hepatocellular, melanoma or renal cell carcinoma. CD4+ and CD8+ T cells were sorted separately from peripheral blood before TCR sequencing. Its CDR3 holds 18 amino acids, cysteine through phenylalanine. Only the CDR3 portion is preserved as DNA: 54 bases, with reading frame beginning at the first base. CDR1 and CDR2, looked up from the germline V gene (reference sequence), are SEHNR and FQNEAQ. V ends up 4 bases short and J 4 bases short, with an unmatched junction base count of 12.

Concerning this clone itself: Its target antigen remains unknown. Base qualities are not at hand, and no much larger clone is one base apart.

For sequencing of the TCRbeta CDR3 region, genomic DNA was extracted from the sorted cells. TCRbeta CDR3 regions were sequenced using the immunoSEQ Assay. In TCRdb, the immuneACCESS table is reduced to in-frame sequences with V and J assigned. These tables do not hold every clone; where another copy was compared, an unresolved V gene accounts for under half, and the others remain unexplained. The sample includes approximately 62,000 clones, with approximately 85% observed a single time. The ten largest clonotypes hold approximately 4.8% of the sample. Study-wide conclusions, independent of this receptor: On average, CD8+ T cells showed more expanded clones than CD4+ T cells after ivuxolimab. In the 0.1-3.0 mg/kg groups, partial responders had among the lowest normalized peripheral clonal expansion, particularly in CD8+ T cells. The antigen specificity of the clonally expanded peripheral T cells was not determined. Low levels of normalized T-cell clonal expansion were also seen in some nonresponding patients. At doses of 0.1 to 3.0 mg/kg, clonal expansion of both CD4+ and CD8+ T cells in blood was seen between baseline and week 6.

This TCR was sampled from an adult with an advanced solid tumor such as melanoma, head and neck, liver or kidney cancer. Sample: CD4+ or CD8+ T cells sorted from blood, taken in a trial of the OX40 agonist ivuxolimab. Here the chain combines TRBV7-9 and TRBJ2-1; TRBD2 agrees with 11 junctional bases. For the CDR3, the sequence is CASSSTSGVKKGYNEQFF. The DNA sequence reads TGTGCCAGCAGCTCGACTAGCGGGGTAAAGAAGGGTTACAATGAGCAGTTCTTC.